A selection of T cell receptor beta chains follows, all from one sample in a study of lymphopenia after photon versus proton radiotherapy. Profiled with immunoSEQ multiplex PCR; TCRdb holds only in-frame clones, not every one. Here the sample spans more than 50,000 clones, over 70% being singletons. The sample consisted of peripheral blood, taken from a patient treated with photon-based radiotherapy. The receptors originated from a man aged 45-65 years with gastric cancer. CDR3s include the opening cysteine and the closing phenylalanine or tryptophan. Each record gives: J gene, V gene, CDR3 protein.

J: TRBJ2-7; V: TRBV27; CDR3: CASSRGTRPYEQYF
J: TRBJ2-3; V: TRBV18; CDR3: CASSRNTDTQYF
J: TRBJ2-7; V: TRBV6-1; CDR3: CASSESEGWGQYF
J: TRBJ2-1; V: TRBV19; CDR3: CASSIASTSYNEQFF
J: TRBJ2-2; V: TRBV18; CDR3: CASSPLEGTTGELFF
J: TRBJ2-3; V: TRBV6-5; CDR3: CATVPGGSDTQYF
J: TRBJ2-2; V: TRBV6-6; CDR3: CASSYTVAGETGELFF
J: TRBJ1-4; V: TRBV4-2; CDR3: CATRQGIGVNEKLFF
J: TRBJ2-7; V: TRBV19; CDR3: CASSRGAYEQYF
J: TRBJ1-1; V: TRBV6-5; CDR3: CASSSQGTEAFF
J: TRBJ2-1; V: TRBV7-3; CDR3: CASSPPGSGLDNEQFF
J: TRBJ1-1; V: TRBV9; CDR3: CASSSRMEGGAFRAEAFF
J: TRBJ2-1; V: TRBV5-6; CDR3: CASSLTGSNLYNEQFF
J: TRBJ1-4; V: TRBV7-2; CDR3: CASSGDRALGKLFF
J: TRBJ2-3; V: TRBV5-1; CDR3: CASSLAGGYEDTQYF
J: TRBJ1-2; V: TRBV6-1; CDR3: CASSGQGYGYTF
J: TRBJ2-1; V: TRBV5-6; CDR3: CASTRWGEYNEQFF
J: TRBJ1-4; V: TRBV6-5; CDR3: CASTEGEYEKLFF
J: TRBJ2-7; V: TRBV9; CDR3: CASTLPRDRSPYEQYF
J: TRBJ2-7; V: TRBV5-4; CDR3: CASSLALGTGYNEQYF
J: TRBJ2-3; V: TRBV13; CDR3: CASSPKTSLGTDTQYF
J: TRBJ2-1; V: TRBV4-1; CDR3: CASSHTQGSYNEQFF
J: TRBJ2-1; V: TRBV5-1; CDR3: CASSLGRLAGGNNEQFF
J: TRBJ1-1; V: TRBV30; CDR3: CAWSNALRTPEAFF
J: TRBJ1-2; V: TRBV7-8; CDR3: CASSPGQGGGYTF
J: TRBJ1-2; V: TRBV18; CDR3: CASSPRDGGMATDGYTF
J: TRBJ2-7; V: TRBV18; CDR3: CASSPDSSSYEQYF
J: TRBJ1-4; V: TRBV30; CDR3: CAWARDRVEKLFF
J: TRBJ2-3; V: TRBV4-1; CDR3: CASSQEGGLVLADTQYF
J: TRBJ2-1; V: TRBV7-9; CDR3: CASSLDAGAGYYNEQFF
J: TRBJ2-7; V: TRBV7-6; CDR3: CASSARAGPTYEQYF
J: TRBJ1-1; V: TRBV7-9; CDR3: CASSPIGRTDPNTEAFF
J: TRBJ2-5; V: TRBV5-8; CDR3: CASSLGLDRQETQYF
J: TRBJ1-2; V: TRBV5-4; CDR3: CASSWGQVNGYTF
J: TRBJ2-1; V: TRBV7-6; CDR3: CASSLVGTYNEQFF
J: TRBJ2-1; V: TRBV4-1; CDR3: CASSQDTSGKYNEQFF
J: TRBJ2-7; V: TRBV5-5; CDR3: CASSSSRLAGEGSYEQYF
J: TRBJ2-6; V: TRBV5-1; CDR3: CASTQGARLAGANVLTF
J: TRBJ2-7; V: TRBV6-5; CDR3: CASSYGGRNEQYF
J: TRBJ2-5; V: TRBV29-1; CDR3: CSVGLAGNQETQYF
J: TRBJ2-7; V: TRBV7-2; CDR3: CASSFDSDEQYF
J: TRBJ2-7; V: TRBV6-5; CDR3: CASRPTWGREQYF
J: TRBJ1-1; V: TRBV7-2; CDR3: CASSFLQGNTEAFF
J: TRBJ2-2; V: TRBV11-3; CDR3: CASSLDRGFTGELFF